A selection of T cell receptor beta chains follows, all from one sample in a study of blood T cell repertoires in COVID-19. The repertoire was sequenced with immunoSEQ multiplex PCR; TCRdb's copy has only in-frame clones and lacks some. The profile shows roughly 250,000 clones, about 89% of them singletons. The source material was PBMCs or T cells enriched from blood (not recorded which). All receptors derive from a man aged 35 to 55 who had recovered from COVID-19. Each CDR3 is given with its conserved first and last residue. The order of the fields is J gene, V gene, D gene, clone size, CDR3 protein, CDR3 DNA. A D gene is named only where the DNA matches it firmly. Where a row states a size, it is once, few, many or the class of an expanded clone; other rows omit it.

TRBJ2-1 | TRBV7-9 | TRBD2 | - | CAIMREPYNEQFF | TGTGCCATTATGCGGGAGCCTTACAATGAGCAGTTCTTC
TRBJ2-3 | TRBV5-8 | - | - | CASSLWQGQGTQYF | TGTGCCAGCAGCTTGTGGCAGGGGCAGGGGACGCAGTATTTT
TRBJ1-5 | TRBV5-1 | - | - | CASSLAPRTVRSNQPQHF | TGCGCCAGCAGCTTGGCTCCGAGGACAGTGAGGAGCAATCAGCCCCAGCATTTT
TRBJ1-5 | TRBV5-1 | TRBD1 | - | CASSFGRGDQPQHF | TGCGCCAGCAGCTTCGGCAGGGGGGATCAGCCCCAGCATTTT
TRBJ1-2 | TRBV4-2 | - | - | CASSQDAGENYGYTF | TGTGCCAGCAGCCAAGATGCAGGGGAAAACTATGGCTACACCTTC
TRBJ1-2 | TRBV28 | - | - | CASKHTYGYTF | TGTGCCAGCAAACACACCTATGGCTACACCTTC
TRBJ1-1 | TRBV4-1 | TRBD1 | few | CASSPDRVVTEAFF | TGCGCCAGCAGCCCCGACAGGGTTGTCACTGAAGCTTTCTTT
TRBJ2-5 | TRBV29-1 | - | - | CSGTGQSEKETQYF | TGCAGCGGCACCGGACAGTCAGAGAAAGAGACCCAGTACTTC
TRBJ1-6 | TRBV6-5 | TRBD1 | - | CATYRGDSPLHF | TGTGCCACTTACAGGGGTGATTCACCCCTCCACTTT
TRBJ2-5 | TRBV29-1 | TRBD2 | - | CSVVGTSGGETQYF | TGCAGCGTTGTAGGGACTAGCGGGGGAGAGACCCAGTACTTC
TRBJ2-7 | TRBV11-3 | - | once | CASSLFAAGYEQYF | TGTGCCAGCAGCTTATTCGCGGCGGGATACGAGCAGTACTTC
TRBJ2-7 | TRBV6-5 | - | - | CASSYSGRRYEQYF | TGTGCCAGCAGTTACTCGGGCAGGCGCTACGAGCAGTACTTC
TRBJ2-3 | TRBV9 | TRBD2 | many | CASSPQARGLAGGTDTQYF | TGTGCCAGCAGCCCTCAAGCTAGAGGACTAGCGGGGGGCACAGATACGCAGTATTTT
TRBJ1-2 | TRBV28 | - | - | CASSSPRTVTYGYTF | TGTGCCAGCAGTTCTCCGAGGACAGTTACTTATGGCTACACCTTC
TRBJ2-3 | TRBV19 | - | - | CASSMVTGADTQYF | TGTGCCAGTAGTATGGTGACGGGAGCAGATACGCAGTATTTT
TRBJ2-1 | TRBV4-2 | TRBD2 | - | CASSQVEASGSNQWNEQFF | TGTGCCAGCAGCCAAGTGGAGGCTAGCGGGTCAAACCAGTGGAATGAGCAGTTCTTC
TRBJ1-6 | TRBV27 | - | - | CASSPIGRADSPLHF | TGTGCCAGCAGTCCAATAGGGAGAGCCGATTCACCCCTCCACTTT
TRBJ1-1 | TRBV9 | TRBD1 | - | CASSVEVGTGTSEAFF | TGTGCCAGCAGCGTTGAAGTGGGGACAGGGACGTCTGAAGCTTTCTTT
TRBJ2-7 | TRBV7-9 | - | - | CASSLVHRGDEQYF | TGTGCCAGCAGCTTAGTTCATCGCGGGGACGAGCAGTACTTC
TRBJ2-7 | TRBV7-9 | - | - | CASSHRDSYEQYF | TGTGCCAGTTCTCACAGGGATTCCTACGAGCAGTACTTC
TRBJ2-3 | TRBV5-1 | TRBD2 | - | CASSIGTIDTQYF | TGCGCCAGCAGCATAGGGACTATCGATACGCAGTATTTT
TRBJ1-1 | TRBV6-1 | - | - | CASSEGQGFMNTEAFF | TGTGCCAGCAGTGAAGGTCAGGGGTTCATGAACACTGAAGCTTTCTTT
TRBJ1-2 | TRBV9 | TRBD1 | - | CASSEQGKTPDTYTF | TGTGCCAGCAGCGAACAGGGGAAAACCCCCGACACCTACACCTTC
TRBJ2-7 | TRBV2 | - | - | CASSDDASVIYEQYF | TGTGCCAGCAGTGACGACGCTAGCGTTATATACGAGCAGTACTTC
TRBJ2-7 | TRBV10-3 | - | - | CAISPGLRNEQYF | TGTGCCATCAGTCCGGGACTGCGGAACGAGCAGTACTTC
TRBJ2-5 | TRBV7-3 | TRBD2 | - | CASSLGTSGGIQETQYF | TGTGCCAGCAGCTTAGGGACTAGCGGGGGGATCCAAGAGACCCAGTACTTC
TRBJ1-2 | TRBV5-4 | TRBD1 | - | CASTSPGTGYGYTF | TGTGCCAGCACATCCCCCGGGACAGGTTACGGCTACACCTTC
TRBJ2-5 | TRBV15 | - | - | CATSRAKGSQYF | TGTGCCACCAGCAGAGCAAAGGGGTCCCAGTACTTC
TRBJ2-5 | TRBV10-3 | TRBD2 | - | CAISPGASGGKETQYF | TGTGCCATCAGCCCGGGGGCTAGCGGGGGGAAAGAGACCCAGTACTTC
TRBJ2-6 | TRBV19 | - | - | CASSMTPSGANVLTF | TGTGCCAGTAGTATGACACCCTCTGGGGCCAACGTCCTGACTTTC
TRBJ1-4 | TRBV7-9 | - | - | CASSFREKLFF | TGTGCCAGCAGCTTTCGTGAAAAACTGTTTTTT
TRBJ2-7 | TRBV6-5 | - | - | CASSYGGGRFYEQYF | TGTGCCAGCAGTTACGGGGGCGGGAGATTCTACGAGCAGTACTTC
TRBJ1-1 | TRBV7-9 | - | - | CMSDGGRYTEAFF | TGTATGTCCGATGGCGGGAGGTACACTGAAGCTTTCTTT
TRBJ2-7 | TRBV19 | TRBD1 | - | CASSDRGSSYEQYF | TGTGCCAGCTCTGACAGGGGGAGTTCCTACGAGCAGTACTTC
TRBJ1-5 | TRBV6-5 | TRBD1 | - | CASSYTGTGRQPQHF | TGTGCCAGCAGTTACACCGGGACAGGTCGTCAGCCCCAGCATTTT
TRBJ1-5 | TRBV18 | - | once | CASSPNQESNQPQHF | TGTGCCAGCTCACCCAACCAGGAAAGCAATCAGCCCCAGCATTTT
TRBJ2-2 | TRBV7-3 | - | once | CASSLIGRLANTGELFF | TGTGCCAGCAGCTTAATTGGCCGACTAGCGAACACCGGGGAGCTGTTTTTT
TRBJ2-7 | TRBV7-8 | TRBD2 | - | CASSVSGGNHEQYF | TGTGCCAGCAGCGTTAGCGGGGGGAATCACGAGCAGTACTTC
TRBJ2-3 | TRBV4-1 | TRBD2 | - | CASSQASSGTTDTQYF | TGCGCCAGCAGCCAGGCCTCTAGCGGGACCACAGATACGCAGTATTTT
TRBJ1-4 | TRBV15 | TRBD1 | - | CATSRAGTGYEKLFF | TGTGCCACCAGCAGGGCCGGGACAGGGTATGAAAAACTGTTTTTT
TRBJ2-1 | TRBV11-2 | - | - | CASSVTGGEQFF | TGTGCCAGCAGCGTGACCGGGGGTGAGCAGTTCTTC
TRBJ2-7 | TRBV9 | - | - | CASSALDSTYEQYF | TGTGCCAGCAGCGCGCTTGACAGTACCTACGAGCAGTACTTC
TRBJ2-3 | TRBV7-3 | TRBD1 | - | CASSLMGQVTDTQYF | TGTGCCAGCAGCTTAATGGGACAGGTTACAGATACGCAGTATTTT
TRBJ2-2 | TRBV5-1 | TRBD1 | - | CASSSRQGNTGELFF | TGCGCCAGCAGTTCGAGACAGGGGAACACCGGGGAGCTGTTTTTT
TRBJ2-7 | TRBV27 | - | once | CASSLGGDGNYEQYF | TGTGCCAGCAGTTTAGGAGGGGACGGCAACTACGAGCAGTACTTC
TRBJ1-2 | TRBV7-9 | - | - | CASSGRERWGERYGYTF | TGTGCCAGCAGTGGTCGAGAGAGGTGGGGGGAGCGCTATGGCTACACCTTC
TRBJ2-7 | TRBV5-1 | TRBD2 | - | CASSPVLAGLAYEQYF | TGCGCCAGCAGCCCGGTGCTAGCGGGATTGGCCTACGAGCAGTACTTC
TRBJ1-6 | TRBV19 | - | - | CASSIQGSYNSPLHF | TGTGCCAGTAGTATACAGGGCTCCTATAATTCACCCCTCCACTTT
TRBJ2-1 | TRBV2 | - | - | CASREYNEQFF | TGTGCCAGCAGAGAGTACAATGAGCAGTTCTTC
TRBJ2-7 | TRBV4-3 | - | - | CASSQEWIGVGEQYF | TGCGCCAGCAGCCAAGAGTGGATAGGGGTAGGCGAGCAGTACTTC
TRBJ2-5 | TRBV29-1 | - | - | CSTEVHKGQETQYF | TGCAGCACGGAGGTCCACAAGGGGCAAGAGACCCAGTACTTC